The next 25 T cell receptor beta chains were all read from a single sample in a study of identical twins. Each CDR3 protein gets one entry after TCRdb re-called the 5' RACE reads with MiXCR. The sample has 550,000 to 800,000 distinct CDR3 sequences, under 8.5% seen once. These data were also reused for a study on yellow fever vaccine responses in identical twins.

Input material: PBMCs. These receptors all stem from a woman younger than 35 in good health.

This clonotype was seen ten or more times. The CDR3 bases are TGTGCCACCAGTGATGTCCGGGAGTTCAACTCCTACAATGAGCAGTTCTTC. Translating gives CATSDVREFNSYNEQFF. V and J are TRBV24-1 and TRBJ2-1, with a possible D match to TRBD2 (6 bases). V was shortened by 3 bases and J by 0 bases, with 14 bases between the two germline ends. The CDR3 is made up of 17 amino acids. Germline V gene sequence: CDR1 KGHDR, CDR2 SFDVKD.

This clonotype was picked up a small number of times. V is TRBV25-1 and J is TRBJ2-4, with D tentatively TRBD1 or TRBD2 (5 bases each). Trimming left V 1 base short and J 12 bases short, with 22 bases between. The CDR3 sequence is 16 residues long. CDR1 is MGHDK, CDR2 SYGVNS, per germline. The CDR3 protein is CASSESGSGIPAHQYF. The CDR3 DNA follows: TGTGCCAGCAGTGAATCAGGGTCGGGGATCCCGGCCCATCAGTACTTC. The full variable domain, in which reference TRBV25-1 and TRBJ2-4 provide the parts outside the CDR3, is EADIYQTPRYLVIGTGKKITLECSQTMGHDKMYWYQQDPGMELHLIHYSYGVNSTEKGDLSSESTVSRIRTEHFPLTLESARPSHTSQYLCASSESGSGIPAHQYFGAGTRLSVL.

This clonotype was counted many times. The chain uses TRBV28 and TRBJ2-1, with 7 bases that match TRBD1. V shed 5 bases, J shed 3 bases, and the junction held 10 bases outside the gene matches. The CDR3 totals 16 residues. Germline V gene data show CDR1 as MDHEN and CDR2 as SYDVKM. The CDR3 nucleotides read TGTGCCAGCAGTACCCCGGACAGGCGAGTCTACAATGAGCAGTTCTTC. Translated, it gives CASSTPDRRVYNEQFF.

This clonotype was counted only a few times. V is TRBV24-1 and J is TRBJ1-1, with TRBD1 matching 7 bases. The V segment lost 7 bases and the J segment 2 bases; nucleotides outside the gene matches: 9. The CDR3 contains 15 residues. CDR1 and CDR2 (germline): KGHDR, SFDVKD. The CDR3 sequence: CATREPGQLNTEAFF. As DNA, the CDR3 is TGTGCCACCAGGGAACCGGGACAGCTAAACACTGAAGCTTTCTTT.

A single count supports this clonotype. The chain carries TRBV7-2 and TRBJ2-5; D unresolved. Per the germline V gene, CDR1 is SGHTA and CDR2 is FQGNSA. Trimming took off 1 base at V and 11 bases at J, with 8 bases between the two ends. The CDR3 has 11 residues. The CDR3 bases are TGTGCCAGCAGCTTAGGGCAACGTCAGTACTTC. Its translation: CASSLGQRQYF. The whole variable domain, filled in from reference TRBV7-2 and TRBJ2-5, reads GAGVSQSPSNKVTEKGKDVELRCDPISGHTALYWYRQSLGQGLEFLIYFQGNSAPDKSGLPSDRFSAERTGGSVSTLTIQRTQQEDSAVYLCASSLGQRQYFGPGTRLLVL.

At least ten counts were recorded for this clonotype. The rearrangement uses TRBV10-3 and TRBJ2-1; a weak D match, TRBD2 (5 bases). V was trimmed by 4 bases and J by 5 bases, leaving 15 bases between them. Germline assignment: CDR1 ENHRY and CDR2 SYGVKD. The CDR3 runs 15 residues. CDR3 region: CAISGRERGNNEQFF. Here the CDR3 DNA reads TGTGCCATCAGTGGCCGGGAAAGAGGGAACAATGAGCAGTTCTTC.

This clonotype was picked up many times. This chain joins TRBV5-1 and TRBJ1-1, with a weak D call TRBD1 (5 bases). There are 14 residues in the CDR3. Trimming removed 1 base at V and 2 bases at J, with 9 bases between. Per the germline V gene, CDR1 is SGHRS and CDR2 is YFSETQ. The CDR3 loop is CASSLSTDNTEAFF. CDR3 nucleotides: TGCGCCAGCAGCTTGTCGACAGATAACACTGAAGCTTTCTTT.

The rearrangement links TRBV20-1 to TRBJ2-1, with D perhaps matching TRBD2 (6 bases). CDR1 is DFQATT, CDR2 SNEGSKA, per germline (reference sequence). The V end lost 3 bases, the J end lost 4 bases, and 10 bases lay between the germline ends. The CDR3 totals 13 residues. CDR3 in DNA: TGCAGTGCTAGGGACGGGAGATACAATGAGCAGTTCTTC. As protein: CSARDGRYNEQFF.

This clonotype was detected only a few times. CDR3 bases: TGTGCCACCAGTATTATACGGGAGAACAGGGATGAGCAGTTCTTC. Protein product: CATSIIRENRDEQFF. This sequence joins TRBV15 and TRBJ2-1, with D perhaps TRBD1 or TRBD2 (6 bases each). V lost 6 bases and J lost 8, with 20 bases in between. The CDR3 spans 15 residues. Looked up from germline, CDR1 is LNHNV and CDR2 is YYDKDF (reference sequence).

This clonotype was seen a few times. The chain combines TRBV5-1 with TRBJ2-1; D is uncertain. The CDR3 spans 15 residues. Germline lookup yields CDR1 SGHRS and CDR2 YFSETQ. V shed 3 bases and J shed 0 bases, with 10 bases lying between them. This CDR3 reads CASSSSEPSYNEQFF. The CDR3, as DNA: TGCGCCAGCAGCTCCAGTGAGCCCTCCTACAATGAGCAGTTCTTC. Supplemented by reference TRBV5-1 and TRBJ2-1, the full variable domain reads KAGVTQTPRYLIKTRGQQVTLSCSPISGHRSVSWYQQTPGQGLQFLFEYFSETQRNKGNFPGRFSGRQFSNSRSEMNVSTLELGDSALYLCASSSSEPSYNEQFFGPGTRLTVL.

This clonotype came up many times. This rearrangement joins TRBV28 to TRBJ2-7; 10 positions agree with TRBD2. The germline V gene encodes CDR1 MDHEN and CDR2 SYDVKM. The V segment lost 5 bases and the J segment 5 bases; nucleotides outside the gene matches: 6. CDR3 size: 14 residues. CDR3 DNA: TGTGCCAGCAGTCTAGCGGGGGTTTTCGACGAGCAGTACGTC. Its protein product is CASSLAGVFDEQYV.

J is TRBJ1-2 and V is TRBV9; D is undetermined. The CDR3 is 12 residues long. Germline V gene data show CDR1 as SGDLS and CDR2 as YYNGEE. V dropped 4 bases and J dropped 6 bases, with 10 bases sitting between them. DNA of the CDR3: TGTGCCAGCAGCCCCAACAGCGATGGCTACACCTTC. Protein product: CASSPNSDGYTF.

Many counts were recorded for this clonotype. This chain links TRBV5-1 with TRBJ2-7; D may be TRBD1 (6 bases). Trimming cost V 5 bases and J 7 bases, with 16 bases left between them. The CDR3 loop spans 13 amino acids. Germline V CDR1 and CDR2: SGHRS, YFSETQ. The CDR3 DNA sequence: TGCGCCAGCAGAAAAGAGACAGGACGGGAGCAGTACTTC. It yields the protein CASRKETGREQYF.

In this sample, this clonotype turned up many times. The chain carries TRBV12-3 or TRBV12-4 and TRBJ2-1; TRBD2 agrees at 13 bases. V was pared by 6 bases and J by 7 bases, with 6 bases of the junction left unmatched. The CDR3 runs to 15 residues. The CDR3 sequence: CASSGLAGVRNEQFF. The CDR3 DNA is TGTGCCAGCAGCGGACTAGCGGGAGTGCGTAATGAGCAGTTCTTC.

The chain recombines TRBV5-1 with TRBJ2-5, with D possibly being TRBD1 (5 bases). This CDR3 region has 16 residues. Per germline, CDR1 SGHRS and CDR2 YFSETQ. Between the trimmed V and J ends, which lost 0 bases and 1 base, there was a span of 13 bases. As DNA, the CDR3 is TGCGCCAGCAGCTTGGGCCCAACAGGAACCCAAGAGACCCAGTACTTC. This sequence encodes CASSLGPTGTQETQYF.

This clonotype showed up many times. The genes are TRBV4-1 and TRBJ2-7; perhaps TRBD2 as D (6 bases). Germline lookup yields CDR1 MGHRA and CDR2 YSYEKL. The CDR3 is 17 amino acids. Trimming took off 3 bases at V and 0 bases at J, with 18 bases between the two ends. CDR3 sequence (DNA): TGCGCCAGCAGCCAGTTGGCCACGGGACTTCGCTCCTACGAGCAGTACTTC. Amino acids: CASSQLATGLRSYEQYF.

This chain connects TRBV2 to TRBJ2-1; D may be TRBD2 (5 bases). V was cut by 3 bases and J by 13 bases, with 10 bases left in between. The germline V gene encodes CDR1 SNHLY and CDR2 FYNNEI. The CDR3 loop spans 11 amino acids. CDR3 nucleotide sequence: TGTGCCAGCAGTGACGAGGGAATACAGTTCTTC. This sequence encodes CASSDEGIQFF.

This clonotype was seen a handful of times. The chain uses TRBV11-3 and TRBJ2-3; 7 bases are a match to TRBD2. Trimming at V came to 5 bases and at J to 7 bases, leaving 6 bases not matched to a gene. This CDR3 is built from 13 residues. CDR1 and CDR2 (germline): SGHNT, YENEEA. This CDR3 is CASSGGSGNTQYF. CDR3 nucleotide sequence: TGTGCCAGCAGCGGCGGGAGTGGAAATACGCAGTATTTT.

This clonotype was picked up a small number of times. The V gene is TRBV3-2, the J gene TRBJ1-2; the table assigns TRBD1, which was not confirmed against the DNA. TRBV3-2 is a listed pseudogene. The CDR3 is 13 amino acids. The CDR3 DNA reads TGTGCCAGCAGCCAAGGAGGAGGGGGCGGCTACACCTTC. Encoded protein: CASSQGGGGGYTF.

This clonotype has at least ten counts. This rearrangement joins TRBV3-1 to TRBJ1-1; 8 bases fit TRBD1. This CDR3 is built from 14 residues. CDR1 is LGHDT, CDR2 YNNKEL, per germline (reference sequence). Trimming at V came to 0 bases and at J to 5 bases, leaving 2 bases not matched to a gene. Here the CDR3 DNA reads TGTGCCAGCAGCCAAGACTACAGGGGGACTGAAGCTTTCTTT. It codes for CASSQDYRGTEAFF. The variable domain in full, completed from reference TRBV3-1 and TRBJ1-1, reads DTAVSQTPKYLVTQMGNDKSIKCEQNLGHDTMYWYKQDSKKFLKIMFSYNNKELIINETVPNRFSPKSPDKAHLNLHINSLELGDSAVYFCASSQDYRGTEAFFGQGTRLTVV.

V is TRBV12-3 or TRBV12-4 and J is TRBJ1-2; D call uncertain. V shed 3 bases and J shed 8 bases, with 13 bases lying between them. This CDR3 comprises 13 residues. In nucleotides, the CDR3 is TGTGCCAGCAGTTTTGGGTCATTCGACGGCTACACCTTC. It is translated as CASSFGSFDGYTF.

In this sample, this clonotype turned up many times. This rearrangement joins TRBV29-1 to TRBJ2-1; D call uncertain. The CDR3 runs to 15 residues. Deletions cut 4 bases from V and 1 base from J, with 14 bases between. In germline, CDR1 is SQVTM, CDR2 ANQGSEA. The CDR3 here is CSVVARVVSYNEQFF. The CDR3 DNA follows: TGCAGCGTTGTTGCCCGGGTAGTTTCCTACAATGAGCAGTTCTTC.

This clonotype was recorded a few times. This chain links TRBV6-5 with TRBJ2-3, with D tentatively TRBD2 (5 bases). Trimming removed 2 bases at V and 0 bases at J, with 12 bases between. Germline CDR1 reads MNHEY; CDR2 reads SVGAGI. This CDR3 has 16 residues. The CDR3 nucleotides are TGTGCCAGCAGTTACGGAAGCGGAGCTAGCACAGATACGCAGTATTTT. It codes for CASSYGSGASTDTQYF.

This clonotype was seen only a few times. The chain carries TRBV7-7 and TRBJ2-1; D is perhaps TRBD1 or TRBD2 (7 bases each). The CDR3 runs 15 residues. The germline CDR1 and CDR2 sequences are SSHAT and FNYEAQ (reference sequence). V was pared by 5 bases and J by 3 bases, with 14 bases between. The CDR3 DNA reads TGTGCCAGCAGCCCAGGGGGGGCCGGCTACAATGAGCAGTTCTTC. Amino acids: CASSPGGAGYNEQFF. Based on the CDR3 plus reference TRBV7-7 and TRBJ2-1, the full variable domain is GAGVSQSPRYKVTKRGQDVTLRCDPISSHATLYWYQQALGQGPEFLTYFNYEAQPDKSGLPSDRFSAERPEGSISTLTIQRTEQRDSAMYRCASSPGGAGYNEQFFGPGTRLTVL.

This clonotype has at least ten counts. The CDR3 nucleotides read TGTGCCAGCAGTGTCCGGGACAAGTTTCTAGCGGGAGGTTTGTCGAGCTCCTACGAGCAGTACTTC. It yields the protein CASSVRDKFLAGGLSSSYEQYF. The chain uses TRBV2 and TRBJ2-7; 11 bases are a match to TRBD2. The CDR3 covers 22 residues. Germline CDR1 is SNHLY and CDR2 is FYNNEI. V lost 4 bases to trimming and J lost 0 bases; unmatched junction nucleotides: 23.